The 14 T cell receptor beta chains given below trace back to one sample, sequenced in a study. The TRBV12-4/TRBJ1-2 clonotypes were amplified using barcode primers with ligated adaptors. TCRdb re-derived calls from the multiplex PCR reads in MiXCR, one entry per CDR3 protein. The table includes roughly 470 distinct CDR3 sequences, over 3% detected once. The sequenced material came from tumor-infiltrating naive CD4+ T cells sorted from the breast tumor. Subset described: naive CD4+ T cells, CD4+CD45RA+CD25-. These receptors were collected from a female donor with breast cancer.

This clonotype was seen more than once but under ten times. This chain links TRBV12-3 or TRBV12-4 with TRBJ1-2; possible D gene TRBD1, 5 bases. Trimming removed 9 bases at V and 4 bases at J, with 30 bases between. There are 18 residues in the CDR3. The CDR3 DNA reads TGTGCCAGTCAAGGGGTCGGGCTCGCGGGACCGAGAAGCTATGGCTACACCTTC. Translating gives CASQGVGLAGPRSYGYTF.

By frequency in the sample, this clonotype is medium-sized. The V and J genes are TRBV12-3 or TRBV12-4 and TRBJ1-2; tentative D call: TRBD1 (6 bases). V was clipped by 2 bases and J by 6 bases, with 16 bases between them. This CDR3 comprises 15 residues. This chain's CDR3 is CASSLSRSGAHGYTF. The CDR3 nucleotides read TGTGCCAGCAGTTTATCGCGTTCAGGGGCGCATGGCTACACCTTC.

This clonotype is medium-sized. The rearrangement uses TRBV12-3 or TRBV12-4 and TRBJ1-2; D remains ambiguous. This CDR3 is built from 13 residues. Deletions cut 1 base from V and 0 bases from J, with 3 bases between. CDR3 bases: TGTGCCAGCAGTTTAGGAACTAACTATGGCTACACCTTC. Translation: CASSLGTNYGYTF.

This clonotype is termed medium-sized (0.01 to 0.1%). The gene calls are TRBV12-3 or TRBV12-4 and TRBJ1-2, with 9 bases that match TRBD1. The CDR3 has 15 residues. V was pared by 6 bases and J by 5 bases, with 10 bases of the junction left unmatched. The CDR3 here is CASRLGQGITYGYTF. CDR3 in DNA: TGTGCCAGCAGACTCGGACAGGGGATCACTTATGGCTACACCTTC.

This clonotype is medium-sized in the sample. The rearrangement uses TRBV12-3 or TRBV12-4 and TRBJ1-2; D ambiguous. V lost 8 bases, J lost 7 bases, and 14 bases lay in between. The CDR3 spans 12 residues. CDR3 sequence (DNA): TGTGCCAGCGGGCTCGGGGTACGTGGCTACACCTTC. Encoded protein: CASGLGVRGYTF.

This clonotype is medium-sized (0.01 to 0.1%). The chain couples TRBV12-3 or TRBV12-4 to TRBJ1-2; D gene unclear. This CDR3 is built from 13 residues. V lost 4 bases and J 5 bases, leaving 11 bases between the germline ends. CDR3 protein: CASSSQRGYGYTF. The CDR3 coding sequence is TGTGCCAGCAGTTCCCAGCGGGGTTATGGCTACACCTTC.

This clonotype showed up many times. The chain is built from TRBV12-3 or TRBV12-4 and TRBJ1-2; TRBD1 agrees at 7 bases. This CDR3 comprises 14 residues. The V segment lost 5 bases and the J segment 6 bases; nucleotides outside the gene matches: 9. The CDR3 here is CASSTRTGEDGYTF. CDR3 in DNA: TGTGCCAGCAGTACAAGAACAGGGGAAGATGGCTACACCTTC.

This clonotype is medium-sized (0.01 to 0.1%). The chain combines TRBV12-3 or TRBV12-4 with TRBJ1-2; the D is unclear. The CDR3 has 14 amino acids. V was cut by 6 bases and J by 0 bases, with 11 bases left in between. CDR3 residues: CASSLSYSNYGYTF. CDR3 sequence (DNA): TGTGCCAGCAGCCTCAGCTATTCTAACTATGGCTACACCTTC.

This clonotype is categorized as medium-sized (0.01 to 0.1%). This chain joins TRBV12-3 or TRBV12-4 and TRBJ1-2; unclear D gene. CDR3 length: 14 amino acids. Trimming left V 6 bases short and J 4 bases short, with 15 bases between. The CDR3 region has the DNA TGTGCCAGCAGCCAGATGGTCGGCGGCTATGGCTACACCTTC. Protein: CASSQMVGGYGYTF.

This clonotype qualifies as medium-sized (0.01 to 0.1%). V usage is TRBV12-3 or TRBV12-4 and J usage is TRBJ1-2; 8 bases match TRBD1. J was trimmed by 4 bases and V by 5 bases; bases with no gene match: 9. CDR3 length: 15 residues. This chain's CDR3 is CASSHRQGSVYGYTF. CDR3 coding DNA: TGTGCCAGCAGTCATCGACAGGGGTCCGTCTATGGCTACACCTTC.

This clonotype was seen only a few times. This sequence joins TRBV12-3 or TRBV12-4 and TRBJ1-2, with TRBD1 identical over 8 bases. The V segment lost 5 bases and the J segment 4 bases; nucleotides outside the gene matches: 6. CDR3 length: 14 amino acids. The CDR3: CASSLVGTGYGYTF. CDR3 in DNA: TGTGCCAGCAGTCTAGTCGGGACAGGCTATGGCTACACCTTC.

By share, this clonotype ranks as medium-sized (0.01 to 0.1%). J is TRBJ1-2 and V is TRBV12-3 or TRBV12-4; no reliable D call. With 5 bases removed from V and 6 bases from J, the gap between germline ends came to 19 bases. The CDR3 sequence is 15 residues long. The DNA of the CDR3 is TGTGCCAGCAGTCCAGCCCGCCGGACCGTGAATGGCTACACCTTC. This gives the protein CASSPARRTVNGYTF.

This clonotype was counted at least ten times. The V and J genes are TRBV12-3 or TRBV12-4 and TRBJ1-2; no reliable D call. V lost 5 bases to trimming and J lost 4 bases, with 11 bases between them. The CDR3 extends over 13 amino acids. The CDR3 here is CASSPRQRYGYTF. Written as DNA, the CDR3 is TGTGCCAGCAGTCCAAGACAACGCTATGGCTACACCTTC.

This clonotype is categorized as medium-sized. The chain couples TRBV12-3 or TRBV12-4 to TRBJ1-2; D call uncertain. V was clipped by 3 bases and J by 5 bases, with 10 bases between them. This CDR3 is 13 amino acids long. CDR3 bases: TGTGCCAGCAGTTTCCAGCGAAAGTATGGCTACACCTTC. Translated: CASSFQRKYGYTF.